This TCR beta chain was documented in a study of blood T cells in healthy people across ages. Study findings and constraints: What prevented conclusive comparison of naive and antigen-experienced cells was that PBMCs were unsorted.

The donors, all healthy, were Caucasians living in Russia, aged 6 to 90. It was 8 to 10 milliliters of peripheral blood that were drawn from each donor. With respect to this clonotype: The target antigen is unknown.

PCR was performed a second time for about 6 to 12 cycles using a sample-barcoded 5' primer and a J-beta primer mix. Each sample yielded at least 3 million CDR3-containing paired-end reads. MiXCR, run by TCRdb on the 5' RACE reads, gives a single entry per CDR3 protein. The sample shows 1,300,000 or so distinct CDR3 sequences, 55% to 75% of them seen only once. Germline V gene data show CDR1 as SEHNR and CDR2 as FQNEAQ (reference sequence). The CDR3 contains 13 residues. The genes are TRBV7-9 and TRBJ2-4; D is unclear. The J call may be mistaken, given a closer DNA end match to TRBJ2-7. The clonotype comes from a man aged 18 to 35 in good health. The sequenced sample was blood. As DNA, the CDR3 is TGTGCCAGCAGCTTCCTTAATTTTAACGAGCAGTACTTC. Translating it yields CASSFLNFNEQYF.